The next 24 T cell receptor beta chains were all read from a single sample in a study of cytomegalovirus exposure and HLA in healthy donors. PCR used 60 Vbeta primers and 13 Jbeta primers. Assay: immunoSEQ multiplex PCR; the TCRdb copy retains only in-frame clones and omits some. The sample carries about 190,000 clones, over 60% recorded once. Sequences were obtained from PBMCs. Receptor source: a man aged 25-45 years in good health and CMV-seropositive.

The chain combines TRBV19 with TRBJ1-1; a weak D match, TRBD1 (6 bases). Germline values: CDR1 LNHDA, CDR2 SQIVND (reference sequence). This CDR3 comprises 13 residues. V lost 8 bases and J 1 base, leaving 11 bases between the germline ends. CDR3 loop: CASSDRPNTEAFF. CDR3 DNA: TGTGCCAGTTCGGACAGACCGAACACTGAAGCTTTCTTT.

This clone occurred once. The rearrangement links TRBV28 to TRBJ1-5; D gene uncertain. Germline assignment: CDR1 MDHEN and CDR2 SYDVKM. This CDR3 region has 14 residues. Trimming cost V 4 bases and J 2 bases, with 9 bases left between them. As DNA, the CDR3 is TGTGCCAGCAGTTGGGCATCCGGCAATCAGCCCCAGCATTTT. Translation gives CASSWASGNQPQHF.

The rearrangement joins TRBV19 to TRBJ1-2; weak D call: TRBD1 (5 bases). CDR1 LNHDA and CDR2 SQIVND come from the germline V gene (reference sequence). V dropped 3 bases and J dropped 0 bases, with 14 bases sitting between them. This CDR3 is built from 16 residues. The CDR3 loop is CASSIGGTLANYGYTF. Here the CDR3 DNA reads TGTGCCAGTAGTATTGGAGGGACGCTCGCTAACTATGGCTACACCTTC.

The V gene is TRBV27, the J gene TRBJ2-5; 10 positions match TRBD2. CDR1 and CDR2 (germline): MNHEY, SMNVEV (reference sequence). V shed 5 bases, J shed 5 bases, and the junction held 5 bases outside the gene matches. This CDR3 region has 14 residues. The CDR3 DNA reads TGTGCCAGCAGTCTAGCGGGGGTGCGGGAGACCCAGTACTTC. This sequence encodes CASSLAGVRETQYF.

The V and J genes are TRBV7-2 and TRBJ2-7, with 8 bases matching TRBD2. This CDR3 is 16 amino acids long. Losses at the gene ends were 3 bases for V and 4 bases for J; bases not matched to a gene: 11. Germline CDR1 and CDR2: SGHTA and FQGNSA. CDR3 in DNA: TGTGCCAGCAGCTTTGGTTTCGGGAGGGGGGGTTACGAGCAGTACTTC. The encoded protein is CASSFGFGRGGYEQYF.

The chain carries TRBV15 and TRBJ1-1; D uncertain. Looked up from germline, CDR1 is LNHNV and CDR2 is YYDKDF (reference sequence). This CDR3 region has 15 residues. Deletions cut 7 bases from V and 6 bases from J, with 21 bases between. The CDR3 protein is CATTPETGVAAEAFF. The CDR3 bases are TGTGCCACCACCCCGGAGACCGGGGTTGCGGCTGAAGCTTTCTTT.

The rearrangement links TRBV4-3 to TRBJ2-5; D call uncertain. The germline V gene has CDR1 LGHNA and CDR2 YSLEER. The CDR3 length is 13 residues. V gave up 1 base and J gave up 11 bases, with 14 bases separating them. CDR3 sequence (DNA): TGCGCCAGCAGCCAAGGGGCGTCCCCGGATCAGTACTTC. Amino acids: CASSQGASPDQYF.

A single count supports this clone. The chain combines TRBV10-3 with TRBJ2-2, with D perhaps TRBD1 (6 bases). Trimming stripped 8 bases from V and 2 bases from J, with 9 bases between. CDR1 is ENHRY and CDR2 is SYGVKD in the germline V gene. This CDR3 is 13 amino acids long. This CDR3 reads CAIRQANTGELFF. In DNA, the CDR3 is TGTGCCATCCGACAGGCAAACACCGGGGAGCTGTTTTTT.

This chain joins TRBV9 and TRBJ2-5; the match to TRBD2 covers 7 bases. The DNA end favors TRBJ2-7, so the J call may be wrong. Looked up from germline, CDR1 is SGDLS and CDR2 is YYNGEE. This CDR3 comprises 14 residues. For the CDR3, the DNA is TGTGCCAGCAGCGTAGGGGAGGGCCTCCACGAGCAGTACTTC. Amino acids: CASSVGEGLHEQYF.

This chain connects TRBV7-2 to TRBJ1-1, with TRBD1 matching over 8 bases. The CDR3 consists of 15 residues. The germline V gene encodes CDR1 SGHTA and CDR2 FQGNSA. V lost 5 bases to trimming and J lost 4 bases; unmatched junction nucleotides: 9. The CDR3 bases are TGTGCCAGCAGCACTGGACAGGGAGGATTCACTGAAGCTTTCTTT. This sequence encodes CASSTGQGGFTEAFF.

The chain couples TRBV19 to TRBJ1-5, with D possibly being TRBD1 (5 bases). CDR3 size: 17 residues. V gave up 6 bases and J gave up 3 bases, with 21 bases separating them. Germline V gives CDR1 LNHDA, CDR2 SQIVND (reference sequence). CDR3 amino acids: CASSGREMAGINQPQHF. For the CDR3, the DNA is TGTGCCAGTAGCGGTCGGGAGATGGCAGGGATCAATCAGCCCCAGCATTTT.

This clone occurred once. The gene calls are TRBV5-1 and TRBJ1-2, with TRBD1 identical over 8 bases. CDR1 is SGHRS and CDR2 is YFSETQ in the germline V gene. J gave up 8 bases and V 0 bases, and 6 bases lay outside the gene matches. The CDR3 length is 14 residues. The CDR3 nucleotides read TGCGCCAGCAGCTTGGGTCAGGGGGCAGGAGGCTACACCTTC. It translates to CASSLGQGAGGYTF.

The chain has TRBV30 and TRBJ2-5; 9 bases align to TRBD2. V shed 5 bases, J shed 5 bases, and the junction held 15 bases outside the gene matches. CDR1 is GTSNPN and CDR2 is SVGIG in the germline V gene (reference sequence). This CDR3 has 16 residues. CDR3 in DNA: TGTGCCTGGGGATTGGGGCTAGCGGGAAATGGGGAGACCCAGTACTTC. Amino acids: CAWGLGLAGNGETQYF.

This chain links TRBV27 with TRBJ1-5; no clear D. Germline V gene sequence: CDR1 MNHEY, CDR2 SMNVEV (reference sequence). The CDR3 consists of 14 residues. Trimming left V 11 bases short and J 7 bases short, with 21 bases between. For the CDR3, the DNA is TGTGCCTCACAGAAAGAGGGTTCGGGACAGCCCCAGCATTTT. Protein sequence: CASQKEGSGQPQHF.

This clone was seen only once. The rearrangement joins TRBV7-9 to TRBJ1-2; D unclear. Germline CDR1 SEHNR, CDR2 FQNEAQ (reference sequence). V dropped 2 bases and J dropped 0 bases, with 16 bases sitting between them. This CDR3 is 17 amino acids long. CDR3 residues: CASSLPQSVKPNYGYTF. CDR3 nucleotides: TGTGCCAGCAGCTTACCGCAGTCTGTCAAACCTAACTATGGCTACACCTTC.

The chain has TRBV15 and TRBJ2-3, with a possible D match to TRBD2 (7 bases). V was trimmed by 6 bases and J by 7 bases, leaving 26 bases between them. The germline V gene encodes CDR1 LNHNV and CDR2 YYDKDF (reference sequence). The CDR3 extends over 17 amino acids. The DNA of the CDR3 is TGTGCCACCAGACGGCTCCCTGGAGGGGGGAGGGCGAATACGCAGTATTTT. Translation: CATRRLPGGGRANTQYF.

This clone was detected many times. The rearrangement joins TRBV4-3 to TRBJ1-4, with 7 bases aligning to TRBD1. V was pared by 0 bases and J by 5 bases, with 3 bases of the junction left unmatched. Germline values: CDR1 LGHNA, CDR2 YSLEER. The CDR3 runs 15 residues. This CDR3 reads CASSQETGRNEKLFF. CDR3 coding DNA: TGCGCCAGCAGCCAAGAGACAGGGAGAAATGAAAAACTGTTTTTT.

The rearrangement joins TRBV7-2 to TRBJ2-7; 7 nucleotides agree with TRBD2. This CDR3 is 17 amino acids long. Trimming removed 1 base from V and 4 bases from J; junction bases left unmatched: 13. Germline CDR1 SGHTA, CDR2 FQGNSA. The CDR3 region has the DNA TGTGCCAGCAGCTTAGAGGGCTTCGAGCGGGGTTGGTACGAGCAGTACTTC. It encodes CASSLEGFERGWYEQYF.

The V gene is TRBV25-1, the J gene TRBJ1-6; TRBD1 aligns across 8 bases. The CDR3 covers 15 residues. V lost 3 bases to trimming and J lost 7 bases; unmatched junction nucleotides: 5. CDR1 and CDR2 (germline): MGHDK, SYGVNS. CDR3 sequence reads: CASSDQQGGNSPLHF. The CDR3, as DNA: TGTGCCAGCAGTGACCAACAGGGGGGGAATTCACCCCTCCACTTT. Full variable domain (remainder filled in from reference TRBV25-1 and TRBJ1-6): EADIYQTPRYLVIGTGKKITLECSQTMGHDKMYWYQQDPGMELHLIHYSYGVNSTEKGDLSSESTVSRIRTEHFPLTLESARPSHTSQYLCASSDQQGGNSPLHFGNGTRLTVT.

The rearrangement uses TRBV7-9 and TRBJ1-5; 7 bases map to TRBD1. Germline CDR1 is SEHNR and CDR2 is FQNEAQ (reference sequence). Trimming cost V 5 bases and J 3 bases; bases outside gene matches: 4. The CDR3 is 14 residues long. CDR3 residues: CASSRGGNNQPQHF. The CDR3 DNA reads TGTGCCAGCAGCAGAGGGGGCAACAATCAGCCCCAGCATTTT. The variable domain in full, with the rest retrieved from reference TRBV7-9 and TRBJ1-5, is DTGVSQNPRHKITKRGQNVTFRCDPISEHNRLYWYRQTLGQGPEFLTYFQNEAQLEKSRLLSDRFSAERPKGSFSTLEIQRTEQGDSAMYLCASSRGGNNQPQHFGDGTRLSIL.

The V gene is TRBV11-2, the J gene TRBJ2-5, with D perhaps matching TRBD2 (6 bases). CDR1 and CDR2 from the germline V gene are SGHAT and FQNNGV. V was shortened by 1 base and J by 4 bases, with 13 bases between the two germline ends. This CDR3 has 15 amino acids. The CDR3 reads CASSLAWGEGETQYF. The CDR3 coding sequence is TGTGCCAGCAGCTTAGCCTGGGGGGAAGGAGAGACCCAGTACTTC.

The chain uses TRBV5-6 and TRBJ2-1, with D uncertain. The V gene's germline CDR1 is SGHDT and CDR2 YYEEEE. V gave up 5 bases and J gave up 10 bases, with 19 bases separating them. This CDR3 contains 14 residues. The CDR3 DNA follows: TGTGCCAGCAGTGAGAGGCTATCCCCTTGGGAGCAGTTCTTC. Translation: CASSERLSPWEQFF. The full variable domain, with the rest looked up from reference TRBV5-6 and TRBJ2-1, is DAGVTQSPTHLIKTRGQQVTLRCSPKSGHDTVSWYQQALGQGPQFIFQYYEEEERQRGNFPDRFSGHQFPNYSSELNVNALLLGDSALYLCASSERLSPWEQFFGPGTRLTVL.

The chain carries TRBV28 and TRBJ2-7; 7 bases map to TRBD2. Trimming at V came to 3 bases and at J to 2 bases, leaving 10 bases not matched to a gene. Looked up from germline, CDR1 is MDHEN and CDR2 is SYDVKM. The CDR3 totals 16 residues. The CDR3 DNA reads as TGTGCCAGCAGTTTGCGCCCCCGCGGGAGCCCCTACGAGCAGTACTTC. Translated, it gives CASSLRPRGSPYEQYF.

The rearrangement links TRBV7-2 to TRBJ2-3; 10 nucleotides align to TRBD2. Germline CDR1 and CDR2: SGHTA and FQGNSA. The CDR3 has 15 residues. V gave up 4 bases and J gave up 2 bases; unmatched junction bases: 3. DNA for the CDR3: TGTGCCAGCAGCTGGGGACTAGCGATCACAGATACGCAGTATTTT. Translation: CASSWGLAITDTQYF.